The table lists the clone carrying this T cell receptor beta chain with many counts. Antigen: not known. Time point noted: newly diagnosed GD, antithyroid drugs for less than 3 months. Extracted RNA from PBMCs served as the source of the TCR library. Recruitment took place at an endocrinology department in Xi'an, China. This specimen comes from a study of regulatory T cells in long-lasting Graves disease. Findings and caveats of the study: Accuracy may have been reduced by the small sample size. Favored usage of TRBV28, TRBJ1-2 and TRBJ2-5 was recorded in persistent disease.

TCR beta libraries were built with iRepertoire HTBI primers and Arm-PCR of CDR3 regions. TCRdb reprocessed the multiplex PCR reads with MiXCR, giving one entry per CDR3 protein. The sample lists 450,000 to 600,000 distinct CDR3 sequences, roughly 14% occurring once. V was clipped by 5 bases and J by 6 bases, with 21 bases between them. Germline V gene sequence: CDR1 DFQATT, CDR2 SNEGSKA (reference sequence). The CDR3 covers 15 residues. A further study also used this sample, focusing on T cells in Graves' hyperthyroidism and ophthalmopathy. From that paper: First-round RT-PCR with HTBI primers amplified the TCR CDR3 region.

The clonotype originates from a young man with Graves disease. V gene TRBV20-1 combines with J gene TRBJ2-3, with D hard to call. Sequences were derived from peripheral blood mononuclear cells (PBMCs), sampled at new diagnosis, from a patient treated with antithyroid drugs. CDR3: CSAGPLGKVLDTQYF. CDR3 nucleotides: TGCAGTGCTGGGCCGCTGGGGAAGGTTCTGGATACGCAGTATTTT.